These 17 T cell receptor beta chains came from one sample sequenced in a study of cytomegalovirus exposure and HLA in healthy donors. The PCR ran on 60 Vbeta and 13 Jbeta primers. TCRdb's table, derived via immunoSEQ multiplex PCR, lists solely in-frame clones and lacks some. Of more than 130,000 clones in the sample, more than 60% are singletons; the top ten hold 2.8%. Sequenced: PBMCs. The receptors shown here come from a male donor in good health and CMV-seronegative.

The CDR3 bases are TGTGCCAGCACAGGACAGGGCACCTACGAGCAGTACTTC. It encodes CASTGQGTYEQYF. The chain couples TRBV9 to TRBJ2-7; TRBD1 matches at 8 bases. The CDR3 sequence is 13 residues long. In germline, CDR1 is SGDLS, CDR2 YYNGEE. With 6 bases clipped from V and 2 bases from J, the junction kept 4 bases outside the gene matches.

This chain joins TRBV27 and TRBJ2-1, with 7 bases lining up with TRBD2. Germline CDR1 reads MNHEY; CDR2 reads SMNVEV (reference sequence). The CDR3 is 16 residues long. Losses at the gene ends were 3 bases for V and 6 bases for J; bases not matched to a gene: 11. The CDR3 spells CASSLEPRGSGNEQFF. The DNA for the CDR3 is TGTGCCAGCAGTTTGGAACCCCGCGGGAGTGGCAATGAGCAGTTCTTC.

Written as DNA, the CDR3 is TGTGCCAGCAGCTCAAGGGGGACCACACAGGGTACGCAGTATTTT. This codes for CASSSRGTTQGTQYF. The gene calls are TRBV5-4 and TRBJ2-3; D possibly corresponds to TRBD1 (6 bases). The CDR3 runs 15 residues. Germline V gene sequence: CDR1 SGHNT, CDR2 YYREEE (reference sequence). With 3 bases removed from V and 8 bases from J, the gap between germline ends came to 19 bases. Supplemented by reference TRBV5-4 and TRBJ2-3, the full variable domain reads ETGVTQSPTHLIKTRGQQVTLRCSSQSGHNTVSWYQQALGQGPQFIFQYYREEENGRGNFPPRFSGLQFPNYSSELNVNALELDDSALYLCASSSRGTTQGTQYFGPGTRLTVL.

The genes are TRBV5-6 and TRBJ2-7; 7 nucleotides align to TRBD1. CDR3 length: 16 residues. V was pared by 4 bases and J by 1 base, with 11 bases of the junction left unmatched. Germline CDR1 reads SGHDT; CDR2 reads YYEEEE. The CDR3 loop is CASSGGEGARSYEQYF. The CDR3 nucleotides are TGTGCCAGCAGCGGGGGAGAGGGGGCGCGGTCCTACGAGCAGTACTTC. Combining the CDR3 with reference TRBV5-6 and TRBJ2-7 gives the whole variable domain DAGVTQSPTHLIKTRGQQVTLRCSPKSGHDTVSWYQQALGQGPQFIFQYYEEEERQRGNFPDRFSGHQFPNYSSELNVNALLLGDSALYLCASSGGEGARSYEQYFGPGTRLTVT.

The gene calls are TRBV5-4 and TRBJ1-2; 8 positions agree with TRBD1. V dropped 4 bases and J dropped 8; count of bases not matched to a gene: 10. The germline gives CDR1 SGHNT, CDR2 YYREEE (reference sequence). The CDR3 has 14 amino acids. CDR3 DNA: TGTGCCAGCAGCCCCCCGATAAGGACAGGGGGCTACACCTTC. Its translation is CASSPPIRTGGYTF.

The genes are TRBV29-1 and TRBJ2-7; D possibly corresponds to TRBD1 (7 bases). Trimming shortened V by 4 bases and J by 5 bases, and 24 bases separated the two germline ends. The CDR3 runs 16 residues. CDR1 SQVTM and CDR2 ANQGSEA come from the germline V gene. Here the CDR3 reads CSVGGGARGFEHEQYF. The DNA for the CDR3 is TGCAGCGTTGGGGGAGGTGCCAGGGGGTTCGAACACGAGCAGTACTTC.

The rearrangement links TRBV7-9 to TRBJ1-3; D is perhaps TRBD1 (5 bases). The CDR3 sequence is 15 residues long. The germline V gene encodes CDR1 SEHNR and CDR2 FQNEAQ (reference sequence). Between the trimmed V and J ends, which lost 5 bases and 0 bases, there was a span of 11 bases. DNA for the CDR3: TGTGCCAGCAGCCCCGACAGTAGCTCTGGAAACACCATATATTTT. Protein sequence: CASSPDSSSGNTIYF.

The V gene is TRBV23-1, the J gene TRBJ2-3; TRBD1 agrees at 9 bases. TRBV23-1 counts as an open reading frame of uncertain function. The CDR3 loop spans 16 amino acids. V shed 3 bases, J shed 5 bases, and the junction held 9 bases outside the gene matches. CDR3 region: CASSHPGTGSLDTQYF. The CDR3 nucleotides are TGCGCCAGCAGTCACCCCGGGACAGGGTCTTTAGATACGCAGTATTTT.

V and J are TRBV19 and TRBJ2-7; D perhaps matches TRBD1 (7 bases). Germline V gives CDR1 LNHDA, CDR2 SQIVND (reference sequence). V was pared by 3 bases and J by 2 bases, with 11 bases between. This CDR3 contains 14 residues. The CDR3 loop is CASSMAGGTYEQYF. The CDR3 nucleotides read TGTGCCAGTAGTATGGCAGGGGGGACCTACGAGCAGTACTTC.

The chain recombines TRBV25-1 with TRBJ1-3; D is unclear. CDR3 size: 16 residues. The V gene's germline CDR1 is MGHDK and CDR2 SYGVNS. V was trimmed by 2 bases and J by 0 bases, leaving 11 bases between them. CDR3 loop: CASSERTVSSGNTIYF. CDR3 coding DNA: TGTGCCAGCAGTGAAAGGACTGTGAGCTCTGGAAACACCATATATTTT.

V is TRBV4-1 and J is TRBJ1-1; TRBD1 agrees at 7 bases. Losses at the gene ends were 3 bases for V and 1 base for J; bases not matched to a gene: 5. Per the germline V gene, CDR1 is MGHRA and CDR2 is YSYEKL. The CDR3 is made up of 15 amino acids. The CDR3 loop is CASSQGQLKNTEAFF. CDR3 nucleotide sequence: TGCGCCAGCAGCCAGGGACAGCTAAAGAACACTGAAGCTTTCTTT.

The gene calls are TRBV30 and TRBJ1-5; the match to TRBD1 covers 9 bases. Germline values: CDR1 GTSNPN, CDR2 SVGIG (reference sequence). V shed 0 bases and J 6 bases; nucleotides not matched to a gene: 6. The length of the CDR3 is 15 residues. The CDR3 sequence is CAWSVGDRASQPQHF. DNA for the CDR3: TGTGCCTGGAGTGTAGGGGACAGGGCTTCTCAGCCCCAGCATTTT.

This clone was picked up a small number of times. The rearrangement links TRBV6-5 to TRBJ1-1; 7 bases map to TRBD1. The CDR3 contains 14 residues. Trimming took 6 bases from V and 0 from J; bases not matched to a gene: 4. Looked up from germline, CDR1 is MNHEY and CDR2 is SVGAGI. The CDR3 region has the DNA TGTGCCAGCAGCAGGACAGGAATGAACACTGAAGCTTTCTTT. Amino acid sequence: CASSRTGMNTEAFF.

V and J are TRBV4-1 and TRBJ1-4, with 10 bases fitting TRBD1. Germline CDR1 MGHRA, CDR2 YSYEKL. V trimming: 4 bases; J trimming: 7 bases; junction bases outside the gene matches: 3. The CDR3 runs 14 residues. The chain's CDR3 is CASSRQGASEKLFF. Written as DNA, the CDR3 is TGCGCCAGCAGCCGACAGGGGGCAAGTGAAAAACTGTTTTTT.

The rearrangement uses TRBV5-4 and TRBJ1-2; TRBD1 matches 10 bases. Germline CDR1 is SGHNT and CDR2 is YYREEE (reference sequence). This CDR3 is built from 14 residues. The trim removed 5 bases at V and 2 bases at J, leaving 3 bases unmatched. The CDR3, as DNA: TGTGCCAGCAGGGCGGGACAGGGGAACTATGGCTACACCTTC. Its protein product is CASRAGQGNYGYTF.

The CDR3 DNA reads TGTGCCAGCAGCGTAGGGGGTAGCGGGAGAAACAATGAGCAGTTCTTC. Its protein is CASSVGGSGRNNEQFF. The chain carries TRBV9 and TRBJ2-1, with TRBD2 matching 9 bases. Germline CDR1 SGDLS, CDR2 YYNGEE. This CDR3 has 16 amino acids. J lost 5 bases, V lost 0 bases, and 6 bases had no gene match.

With respect to this clone: One end of the junction is discordant with germline, which a read error may explain. The rearrangement joins TRBV5-1 to TRBJ1-1; unclear D gene. Germline V gives CDR1 SGHRS, CDR2 YFSETQ. The CDR3 totals 16 residues. Written as DNA, the CDR3 is TGCGCCCGCAGCCAGTGGCTTGGGCAGACGAACACTGAAGCTTTCTTT. Protein sequence: CARSQWLGQTNTEAFF. The variable domain in full, with the rest retrieved from reference TRBV5-1 and TRBJ1-1, is KAGVTQTPRYLIKTRGQQVTLSCSPISGHRSVSWYQQTPGQGLQFLFEYFSETQRNKGNFPGRFSGRQFSNSRSEMNVSTLELGDSALYLCARSQWLGQTNTEAFFGQGTRLTVV.